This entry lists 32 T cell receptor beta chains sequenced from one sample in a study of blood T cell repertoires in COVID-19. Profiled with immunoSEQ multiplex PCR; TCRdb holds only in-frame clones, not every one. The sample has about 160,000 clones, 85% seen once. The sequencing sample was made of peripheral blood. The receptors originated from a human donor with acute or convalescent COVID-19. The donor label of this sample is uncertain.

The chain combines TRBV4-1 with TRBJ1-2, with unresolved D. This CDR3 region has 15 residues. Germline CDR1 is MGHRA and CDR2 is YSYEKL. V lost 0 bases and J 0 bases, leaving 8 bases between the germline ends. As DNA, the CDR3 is TGCGCCAGCAGCCAAGAAACGAGGACTAACTATGGCTACACCTTC. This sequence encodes CASSQETRTNYGYTF.

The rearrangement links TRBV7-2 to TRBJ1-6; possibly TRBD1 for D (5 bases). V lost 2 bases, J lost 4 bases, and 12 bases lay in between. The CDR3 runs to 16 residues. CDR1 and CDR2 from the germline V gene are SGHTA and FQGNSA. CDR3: CASSLIKGPYNSPLHF. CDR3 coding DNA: TGTGCCAGCAGCTTAATAAAGGGGCCATATAATTCACCCCTCCACTTT.

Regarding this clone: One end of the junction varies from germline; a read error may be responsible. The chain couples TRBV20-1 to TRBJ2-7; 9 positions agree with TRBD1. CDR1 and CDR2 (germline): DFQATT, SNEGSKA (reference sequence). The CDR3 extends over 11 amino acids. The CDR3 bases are TGCAGTGCTAGAGCGGACAGGGGATTTCACTTC. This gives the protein CSARADRGFHF.

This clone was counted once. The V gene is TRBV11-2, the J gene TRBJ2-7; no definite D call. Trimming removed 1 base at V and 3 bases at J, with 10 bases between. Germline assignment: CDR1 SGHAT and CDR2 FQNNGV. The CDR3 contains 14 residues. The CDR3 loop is CASSLVQLGYEQYF. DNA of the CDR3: TGTGCCAGCAGCTTAGTCCAACTCGGCTACGAGCAGTACTTC. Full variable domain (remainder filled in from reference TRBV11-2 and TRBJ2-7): EAGVAQSPRYKIIEKRQSVAFWCNPISGHATLYWYQQILGQGPKLLIQFQNNGVVDDSQLPKDRFSAERLKGVDSTLKIQPAKLEDSAVYLCASSLVQLGYEQYFGPGTRLTVT.

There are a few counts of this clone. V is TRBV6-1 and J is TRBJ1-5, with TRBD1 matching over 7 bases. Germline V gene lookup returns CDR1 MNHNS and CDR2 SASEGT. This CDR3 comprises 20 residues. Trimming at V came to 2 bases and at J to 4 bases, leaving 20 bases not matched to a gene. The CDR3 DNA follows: TGTGCCAGCAGTGAACTGGGGATTCTCGGGGTGGGCAGGGGGAATCAGCCCCAGCATTTT. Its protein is CASSELGILGVGRGNQPQHF.

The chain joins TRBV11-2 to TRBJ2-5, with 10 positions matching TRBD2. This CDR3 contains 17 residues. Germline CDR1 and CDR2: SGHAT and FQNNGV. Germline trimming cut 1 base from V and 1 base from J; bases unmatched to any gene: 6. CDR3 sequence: CASSLGGLAGAQETQYF. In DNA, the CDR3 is TGTGCCAGCAGCTTAGGGGGGCTAGCGGGAGCCCAAGAGACCCAGTACTTC.

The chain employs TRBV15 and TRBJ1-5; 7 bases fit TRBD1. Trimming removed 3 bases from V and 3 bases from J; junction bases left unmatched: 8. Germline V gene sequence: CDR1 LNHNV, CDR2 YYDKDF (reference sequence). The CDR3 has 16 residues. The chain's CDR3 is CATSRQTGLVNQPQHF. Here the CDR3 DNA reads TGTGCCACCAGCAGGCAGACAGGGTTGGTCAATCAGCCCCAGCATTTT.

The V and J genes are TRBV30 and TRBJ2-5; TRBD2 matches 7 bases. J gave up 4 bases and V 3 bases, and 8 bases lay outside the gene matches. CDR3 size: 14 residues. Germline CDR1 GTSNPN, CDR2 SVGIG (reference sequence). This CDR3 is CAWRLTAGLETQYF. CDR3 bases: TGTGCCTGGAGGTTAACAGCGGGGTTAGAGACCCAGTACTTC.

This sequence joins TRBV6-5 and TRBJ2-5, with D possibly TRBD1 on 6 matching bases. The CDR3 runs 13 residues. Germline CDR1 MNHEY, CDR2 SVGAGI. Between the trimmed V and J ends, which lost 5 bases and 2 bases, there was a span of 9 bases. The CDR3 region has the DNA TGTGCCAGCAGTCCACAGGGTCAAGAGACCCAGTACTTC. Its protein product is CASSPQGQETQYF.

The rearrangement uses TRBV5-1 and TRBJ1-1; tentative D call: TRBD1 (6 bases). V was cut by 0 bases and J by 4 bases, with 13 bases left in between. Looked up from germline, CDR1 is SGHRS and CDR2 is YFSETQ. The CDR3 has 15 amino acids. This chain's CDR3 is CASSLDSRTVTEAFF. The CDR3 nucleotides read TGCGCCAGCAGCTTGGATAGTCGGACAGTCACTGAAGCTTTCTTT. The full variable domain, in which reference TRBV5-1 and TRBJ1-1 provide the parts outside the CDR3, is KAGVTQTPRYLIKTRGQQVTLSCSPISGHRSVSWYQQTPGQGLQFLFEYFSETQRNKGNFPGRFSGRQFSNSRSEMNVSTLELGDSALYLCASSLDSRTVTEAFFGQGTRLTVV.

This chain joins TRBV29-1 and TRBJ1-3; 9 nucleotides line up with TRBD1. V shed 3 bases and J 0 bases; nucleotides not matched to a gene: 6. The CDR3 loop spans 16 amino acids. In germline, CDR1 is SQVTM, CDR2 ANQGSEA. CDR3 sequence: CSVDRTGDYSGNTIYF. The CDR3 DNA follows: TGCAGCGTTGATCGGACAGGGGACTACTCTGGAAACACCATATATTTT.

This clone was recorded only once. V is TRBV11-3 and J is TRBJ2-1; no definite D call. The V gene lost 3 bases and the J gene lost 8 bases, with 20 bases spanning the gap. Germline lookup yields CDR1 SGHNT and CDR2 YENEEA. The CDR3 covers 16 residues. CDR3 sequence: CASSLLATLDEHEQFF. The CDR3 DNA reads TGTGCCAGCAGCTTGTTGGCGACTCTCGACGAGCATGAGCAGTTCTTC.

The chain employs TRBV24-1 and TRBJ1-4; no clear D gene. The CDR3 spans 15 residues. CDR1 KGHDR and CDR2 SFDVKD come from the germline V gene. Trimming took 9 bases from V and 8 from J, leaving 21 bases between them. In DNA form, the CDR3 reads TGTGCCACCGCCTTTTTGGGAGGGCAAGGGGAAAAACTGTTTTTT. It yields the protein CATAFLGGQGEKLFF.

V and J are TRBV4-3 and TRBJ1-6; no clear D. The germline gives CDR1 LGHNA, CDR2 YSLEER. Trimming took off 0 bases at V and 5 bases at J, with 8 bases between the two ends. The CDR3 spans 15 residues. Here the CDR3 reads CASSQEATHNSPLHF. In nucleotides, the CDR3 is TGCGCCAGCAGCCAAGAGGCGACACATAATTCACCCCTCCACTTT.

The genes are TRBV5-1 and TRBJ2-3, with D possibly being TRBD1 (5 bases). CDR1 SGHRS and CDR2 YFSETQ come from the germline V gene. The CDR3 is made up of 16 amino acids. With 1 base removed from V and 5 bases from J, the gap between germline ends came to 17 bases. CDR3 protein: CASSLKGAGFLDTQYF. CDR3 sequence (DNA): TGCGCCAGCAGCTTGAAGGGTGCAGGGTTCTTAGATACGCAGTATTTT.

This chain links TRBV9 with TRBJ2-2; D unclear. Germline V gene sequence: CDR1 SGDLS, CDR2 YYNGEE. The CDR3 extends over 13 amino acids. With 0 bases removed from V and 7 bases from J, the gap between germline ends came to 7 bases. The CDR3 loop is CASSVAQDGELFF. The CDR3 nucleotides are TGTGCCAGCAGCGTAGCTCAGGACGGGGAGCTGTTTTTT.

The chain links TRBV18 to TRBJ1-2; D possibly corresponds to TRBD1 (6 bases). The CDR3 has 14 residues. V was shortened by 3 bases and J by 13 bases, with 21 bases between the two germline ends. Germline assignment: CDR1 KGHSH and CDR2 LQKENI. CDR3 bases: TGTGCCAGCTCACCCCCGACAGGTGGGGATTCTGCCACCTTC. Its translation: CASSPPTGGDSATF.

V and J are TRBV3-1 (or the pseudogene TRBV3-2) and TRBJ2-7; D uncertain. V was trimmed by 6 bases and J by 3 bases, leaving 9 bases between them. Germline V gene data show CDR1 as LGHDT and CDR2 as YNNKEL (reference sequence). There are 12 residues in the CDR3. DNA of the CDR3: TGTGCCAGCAGTCAGGTCGACTACGAGCAGTACTTC. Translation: CASSQVDYEQYF.

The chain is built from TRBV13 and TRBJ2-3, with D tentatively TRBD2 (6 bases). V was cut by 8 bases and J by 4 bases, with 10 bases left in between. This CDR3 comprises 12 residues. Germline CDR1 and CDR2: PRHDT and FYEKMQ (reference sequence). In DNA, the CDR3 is TGTGCCAGCCGGGGGTTCCCAGATACGCAGTATTTT. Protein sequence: CASRGFPDTQYF.

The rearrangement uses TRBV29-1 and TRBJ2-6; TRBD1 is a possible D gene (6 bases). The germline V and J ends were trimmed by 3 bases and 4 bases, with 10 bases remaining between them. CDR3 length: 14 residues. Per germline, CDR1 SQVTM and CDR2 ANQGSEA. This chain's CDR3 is CSVDGGSGANVLTF. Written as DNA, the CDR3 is TGCAGCGTTGATGGGGGCTCAGGGGCCAACGTCCTGACTTTC.

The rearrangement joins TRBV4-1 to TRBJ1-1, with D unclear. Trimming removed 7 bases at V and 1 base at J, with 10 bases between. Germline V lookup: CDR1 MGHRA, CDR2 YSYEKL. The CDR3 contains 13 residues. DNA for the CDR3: TGCGCCAGCAAAGAGGTCACGAACACTGAAGCTTTCTTT. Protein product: CASKEVTNTEAFF.

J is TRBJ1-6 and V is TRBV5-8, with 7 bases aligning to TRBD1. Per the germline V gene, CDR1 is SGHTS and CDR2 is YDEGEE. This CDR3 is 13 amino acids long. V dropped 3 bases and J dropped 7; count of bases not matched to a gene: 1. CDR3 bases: TGTGCCAGCAGCTGGGACAGCAATTCACCCCTCCACTTT. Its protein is CASSWDSNSPLHF.

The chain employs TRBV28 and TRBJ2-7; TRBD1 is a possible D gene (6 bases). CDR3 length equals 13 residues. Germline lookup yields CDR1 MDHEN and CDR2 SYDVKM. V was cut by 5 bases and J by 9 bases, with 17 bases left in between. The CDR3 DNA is TGTGCCAGCAGTAGGGCAGGGGCGGGTAGGCAGTACTTC. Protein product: CASSRAGAGRQYF.

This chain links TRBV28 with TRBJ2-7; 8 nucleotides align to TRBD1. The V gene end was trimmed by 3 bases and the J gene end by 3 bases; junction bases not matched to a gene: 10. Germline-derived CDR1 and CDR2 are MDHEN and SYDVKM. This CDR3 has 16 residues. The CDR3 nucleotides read TGTGCCAGCAGTTTGCCGTCAGGGGGCCGGGGCTACGAGCAGTACTTC. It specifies CASSLPSGGRGYEQYF.

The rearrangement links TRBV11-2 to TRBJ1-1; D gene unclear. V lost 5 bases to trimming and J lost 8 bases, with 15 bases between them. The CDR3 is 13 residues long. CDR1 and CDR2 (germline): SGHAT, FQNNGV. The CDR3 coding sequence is TGTGCCAGCAGCCGGAGGAGCGGGGAGGAAGCTTTCTTT. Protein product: CASSRRSGEEAFF.

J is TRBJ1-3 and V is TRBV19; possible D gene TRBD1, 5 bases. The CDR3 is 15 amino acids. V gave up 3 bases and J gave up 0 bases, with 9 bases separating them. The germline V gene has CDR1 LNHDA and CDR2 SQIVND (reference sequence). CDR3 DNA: TGTGCCAGTAGTATTCAAAGGGGCTCTGGAAACACCATATATTTT. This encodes CASSIQRGSGNTIYF.

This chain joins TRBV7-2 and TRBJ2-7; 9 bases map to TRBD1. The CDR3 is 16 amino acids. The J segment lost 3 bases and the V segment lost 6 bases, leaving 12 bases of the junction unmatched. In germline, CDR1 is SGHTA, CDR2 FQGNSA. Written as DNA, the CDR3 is TGTGCCAGCAGTCTCAGGTGGGACAGGGCTTTCTACGAGCAGTACTTC. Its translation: CASSLRWDRAFYEQYF.

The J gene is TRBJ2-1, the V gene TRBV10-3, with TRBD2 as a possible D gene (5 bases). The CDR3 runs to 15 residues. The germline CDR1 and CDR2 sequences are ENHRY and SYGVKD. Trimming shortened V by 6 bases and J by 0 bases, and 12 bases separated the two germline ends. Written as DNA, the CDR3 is TGTGCCATCAGCGGGGAGATGAGCTCCTACAATGAGCAGTTCTTC. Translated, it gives CAISGEMSSYNEQFF.

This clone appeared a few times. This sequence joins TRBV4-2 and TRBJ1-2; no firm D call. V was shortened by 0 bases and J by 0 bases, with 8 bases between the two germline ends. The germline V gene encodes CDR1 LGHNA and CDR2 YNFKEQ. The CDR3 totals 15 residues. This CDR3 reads CASSQDLEANYGYTF. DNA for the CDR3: TGTGCCAGCAGCCAAGATTTAGAGGCTAACTATGGCTACACCTTC.

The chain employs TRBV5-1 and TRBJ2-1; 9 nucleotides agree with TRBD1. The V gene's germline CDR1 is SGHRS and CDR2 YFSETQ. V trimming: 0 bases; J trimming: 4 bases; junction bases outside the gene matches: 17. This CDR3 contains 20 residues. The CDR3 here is CASSLESQGALRGNYNEQFF. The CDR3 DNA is TGCGCCAGCAGCTTGGAGTCACAGGGGGCGCTAAGGGGAAATTACAATGAGCAGTTCTTC.

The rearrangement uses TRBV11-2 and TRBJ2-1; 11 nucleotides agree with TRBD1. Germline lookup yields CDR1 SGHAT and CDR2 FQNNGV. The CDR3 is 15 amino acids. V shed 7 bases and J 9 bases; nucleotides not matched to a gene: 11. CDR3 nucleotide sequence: TGTGCCAGCATCATGGACAGGGGGCGTTTCACTGAGCAGTTCTTC. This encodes CASIMDRGRFTEQFF.

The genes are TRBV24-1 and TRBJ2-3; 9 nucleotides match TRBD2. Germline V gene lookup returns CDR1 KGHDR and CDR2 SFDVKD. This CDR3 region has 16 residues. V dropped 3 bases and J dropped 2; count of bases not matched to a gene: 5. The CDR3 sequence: CATSDISGGNTDTQYF. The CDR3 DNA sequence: TGTGCCACCAGTGATATTAGCGGGGGTAACACAGATACGCAGTATTTT.